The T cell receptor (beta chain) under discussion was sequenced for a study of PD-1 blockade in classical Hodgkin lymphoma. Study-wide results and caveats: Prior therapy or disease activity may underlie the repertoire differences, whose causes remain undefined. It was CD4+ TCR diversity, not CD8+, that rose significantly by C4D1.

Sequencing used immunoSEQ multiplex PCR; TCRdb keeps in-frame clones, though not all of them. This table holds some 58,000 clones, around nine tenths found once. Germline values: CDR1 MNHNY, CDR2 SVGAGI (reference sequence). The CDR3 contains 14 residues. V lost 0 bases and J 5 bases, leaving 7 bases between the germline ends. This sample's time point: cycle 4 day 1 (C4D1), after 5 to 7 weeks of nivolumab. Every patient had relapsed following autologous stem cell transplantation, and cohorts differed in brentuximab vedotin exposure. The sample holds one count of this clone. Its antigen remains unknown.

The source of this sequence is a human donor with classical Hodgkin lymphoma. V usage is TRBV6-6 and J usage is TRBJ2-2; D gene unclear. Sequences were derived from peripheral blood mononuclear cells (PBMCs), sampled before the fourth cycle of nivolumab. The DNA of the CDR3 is TGTGCCAGCAGTTACTCGGTGGAGACCGGGGAGCTGTTTTTT. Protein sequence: CASSYSVETGELFF.